The T cell receptor beta chain described here comes from a study of T cell responses to AZD1222 COVID-19 vaccine. Whole-study results and caveats: Baseline seropositivity characterized only six AZD1222 recipients. A mostly white British donor set with more females was recruited, and clonal diversity was possibly underestimated. Reports say nearly half of spike-specific TCRs go after unmutated variant regions. Spike-specific TCR breadth and depth rose after two AZD1222 doses.

The CDR3 spans 14 residues. Germline loops: CDR1 MNHEY, CDR2 SVGAGI. V trimming: 7 bases; J trimming: 5 bases; junction bases outside the gene matches: 7. Concerning this clone: The antigen is not known.

TCRdb keeps only in-frame clones here, not all; method: immunoSEQ multiplex PCR. Here the sample spans over 85,000 clones, roughly 90% being singletons. The chain links TRBV6-5 to TRBJ1-5; 8 bases are a match to TRBD1. The starting material was peripheral blood, obtained 28 days after the second AZD1222 dose. The sequence was collected from an adult who received the AZD1222 COVID-19 vaccine. The CDR3: CASKRTGIDQPQHF. In DNA, the CDR3 is TGTGCCAGCAAGCGGACAGGGATCGATCAGCCCCAGCATTTT.